One sample yielded the 21 T cell receptor beta chains listed below, sequenced in a study of control samples from healthy donors and cancer patients. Assay: immunoSEQ multiplex PCR; the TCRdb copy retains only in-frame clones and omits some. The sample shows 95,000 to 130,000 clones, about 94% of them seen only once. The sample comprised blood. All receptors come from a young man in good health.

This clone was observed once. The V and J genes are TRBV6-5 and TRBJ2-7; 8 positions match TRBD1. CDR3 length equals 13 residues. Germline V CDR1 and CDR2: MNHEY, SVGAGI. The V gene end was trimmed by 4 bases and the J gene end by 5 bases; junction bases not matched to a gene: 4. CDR3 sequence reads: CASSFQGAHEQYF. CDR3 DNA sequence: TGTGCCAGCAGTTTTCAGGGGGCCCACGAGCAGTACTTC.

The chain uses TRBV15 and TRBJ1-1, with D unresolved. The V and J ends lost 3 bases and 4 bases respectively, with 9 bases between them. Per the germline V gene, CDR1 is LNHNV and CDR2 is YYDKDF (reference sequence). CDR3 length: 13 amino acids. CDR3 sequence: CATSRKKGTEAFF. The CDR3 DNA sequence: TGTGCCACCAGCAGGAAGAAGGGCACTGAAGCTTTCTTT.

The chain joins TRBV28 to TRBJ1-2; maybe TRBD1 (5 bases). V was shortened by 11 bases and J by 4 bases, with 14 bases between the two germline ends. The CDR3 runs to 12 residues. The V gene's germline CDR1 is MDHEN and CDR2 SYDVKM. CDR3 protein: CAGAGRGYGYTF. In DNA, the CDR3 is TGTGCCGGGGCCGGGCGAGGCTATGGCTACACCTTC.

This clone was observed once. Here the CDR3 DNA reads TGTGCCAGCAGCGTAGACGGGGGACAGTTCTATGGCTACACCTTC. Protein: CASSVDGGQFYGYTF. The chain combines TRBV9 with TRBJ1-2, with 7 bases aligning to TRBD1. This CDR3 contains 15 residues. V gave up 0 bases and J gave up 4 bases; unmatched junction bases: 6. CDR1 is SGDLS, CDR2 YYNGEE, per germline.

This chain uses TRBV6-5 with TRBJ2-2; D is ambiguous. There are 14 residues in the CDR3. The germline CDR1 and CDR2 sequences are MNHEY and SVGAGI. V shed 6 bases and J shed 9 bases, with 17 bases lying between them. The DNA for the CDR3 is TGTGCCAGCAGAAGAAAAGGGAATTCCTGGGAGCTGTTTTTT. This gives the protein CASRRKGNSWELFF.

This clone showed up just once. CDR3: CASSLYTNPTDGELFF. The CDR3 coding sequence is TGCGCCAGCAGCTTGTATACGAACCCGACCGACGGGGAGCTGTTTTTT. The chain is built from TRBV5-1 and TRBJ2-2; D ambiguous. This CDR3 comprises 16 residues. Germline V gene lookup returns CDR1 SGHRS and CDR2 YFSETQ. V lost 1 base to trimming and J lost 7 bases, with 17 bases between them. Using reference TRBV5-1 and TRBJ2-2 for the parts outside the CDR3, the full variable domain is KAGVTQTPRYLIKTRGQQVTLSCSPISGHRSVSWYQQTPGQGLQFLFEYFSETQRNKGNFPGRFSGRQFSNSRSEMNVSTLELGDSALYLCASSLYTNPTDGELFFGEGSRLTVL.

The genes are TRBV5-1 and TRBJ1-1, with 7 bases lining up with TRBD1. Trimming removed 0 bases from V and 3 bases from J; junction bases left unmatched: 11. The CDR3 loop spans 17 amino acids. CDR1 is SGHRS and CDR2 is YFSETQ in the germline V gene. This CDR3 reads CASSLVPGEGADTEAFF. CDR3 in DNA: TGCGCCAGCAGCTTGGTCCCCGGGGAGGGGGCGGACACTGAAGCTTTCTTT.

The gene calls are TRBV9 and TRBJ2-1, with 13 bases that match TRBD2. The CDR3 contains 15 residues. Germline CDR1 is SGDLS and CDR2 is YYNGEE. V lost 0 bases to trimming and J lost 12 bases; unmatched junction nucleotides: 6. The CDR3 bases are TGTGCCAGCAGCGTAGCAACTAGCGGGGGGGCCGTGCAGTTCTTC. Residues: CASSVATSGGAVQFF.

Details on this clone: Other DNA sequences in this specimen translate into the identical CDR3. This chain joins TRBV6-5 and TRBJ1-5; D unresolved. The CDR3 has 14 amino acids. From germline, CDR1 is MNHEY and CDR2 SVGAGI. The V end was cut by 7 bases, the J end by 4 bases, with 14 bases between. The CDR3 region has the DNA TGTGCCAGCAAACACGGGGATAGTAATCAGCCCCAGCATTTT. The encoded protein is CASKHGDSNQPQHF.

CDR3 sequence reads: CASSPSNRGGSYNSPLHF. CDR3 in DNA: TGTGCCAGCTCACCATCCAACAGGGGAGGGTCCTATAATTCACCCCTCCACTTT. The rearrangement uses TRBV18 and TRBJ1-6; 7 bases are a match to TRBD1. V lost 2 bases, J lost 1 base, and 8 bases stayed unmatched. CDR1 and CDR2 from the germline V gene are KGHSH and LQKENI. This CDR3 is 18 amino acids long.

The CDR3 is CATSKTDRGGIRYTF. The DNA of the CDR3 is TGTGCCACCAGTAAAACCGACAGGGGGGGAATCCGCTACACCTTC. The chain joins TRBV24-1 to TRBJ1-2; 9 nucleotides align to TRBD1. Germline V CDR1 and CDR2: KGHDR, SFDVKD. Trimming cost V 6 bases and J 9 bases; bases outside gene matches: 13. The CDR3 covers 15 residues.

J is TRBJ1-6 and V is TRBV3-1 (or the pseudogene TRBV3-2); D call uncertain. Germline loops: CDR1 LGHDT, CDR2 YNNKEL (reference sequence). This CDR3 comprises 12 residues. The V end lost 2 bases, the J end lost 8 bases, and 4 bases lay between the germline ends. CDR3 region: CASSQPYSPLHF. In DNA form, the CDR3 reads TGTGCCAGCAGCCAACCATATTCACCCCTCCACTTT.

The J gene is TRBJ2-7, the V gene TRBV28; TRBD1 agrees at 8 bases. The CDR3 runs to 12 residues. The V gene end was trimmed by 5 bases and the J gene end by 9 bases; junction bases not matched to a gene: 6. Germline CDR1 is MDHEN and CDR2 is SYDVKM. CDR3 region: CASSRQGWAQYF. The CDR3 DNA is TGTGCCAGCAGTCGACAGGGGTGGGCGCAGTACTTC.

V gene TRBV7-6 combines with J gene TRBJ1-1; D might be TRBD1 (6 bases). This CDR3 has 15 residues. Trimming pared 5 bases from V and 1 base from J, leaving 14 bases between. Germline V gene data show CDR1 as SGHVS and CDR2 as FNYEAQ. The CDR3, as DNA: TGTGCCAGCAGCCCCCGCCAGGGGACGAACACTGAAGCTTTCTTT. This sequence encodes CASSPRQGTNTEAFF.

The V gene is TRBV29-1, the J gene TRBJ2-1; no reliable D call. V gave up 5 bases and J gave up 0 bases, with 17 bases separating them. The CDR3 is 16 amino acids. CDR1 is SQVTM and CDR2 is ANQGSEA in the germline V gene. The CDR3 region has the DNA TGCAGCGTTCCCAGCCCCCAACGGGTCTCCTACAATGAGCAGTTCTTC. Translated, it gives CSVPSPQRVSYNEQFF.

The V call is TRBV27, the J call TRBJ2-7; D is unresolved. This CDR3 is built from 15 residues. CDR1 and CDR2 from the germline V gene are MNHEY and SMNVEV (reference sequence). Between the trimmed V and J ends, which lost 1 base and 2 bases, there was a span of 12 bases. The CDR3 loop reads CASSLFVDTPYEQYF. The CDR3 nucleotides read TGTGCCAGCAGTTTATTCGTTGACACTCCCTACGAGCAGTACTTC.

J is TRBJ2-7 and V is TRBV28; D assignment may be TRBD1 or TRBD2 (5 bases each). Germline-derived CDR1 and CDR2 are MDHEN and SYDVKM. V was clipped by 5 bases and J by 4 bases, with 18 bases between them. CDR3 length: 15 residues. CDR3 nucleotides: TGTGCCAGCAGTCTACCGGGACGGTGGTCGTACGAGCAGTACTTC. Protein: CASSLPGRWSYEQYF.

The rearrangement uses TRBV11-2 and TRBJ2-3; the D is unclear. The V end lost 4 bases, the J end lost 5 bases, and 10 bases lay between the germline ends. Germline CDR1 is SGHAT and CDR2 is FQNNGV. This CDR3 region has 13 residues. CDR3 in DNA: TGTGCCAGCAGCTCCCCGGACGAAGATACGCAGTATTTT. It translates to CASSSPDEDTQYF.

In nucleotides, the CDR3 is TGTGCCAGCAGCCAGGGAGGGGGGAATCAGCCCCAGCATTTT. Encoded protein: CASSQGGGNQPQHF. V gene TRBV14 combines with J gene TRBJ1-5, with D possibly being TRBD1 (6 bases). V lost 3 bases to trimming and J lost 4 bases, with 10 bases between them. Germline loops: CDR1 SGHDN, CDR2 FVKESK. The CDR3 covers 14 residues.

The rearrangement uses TRBV7-2 and TRBJ1-1; 7 bases are a match to TRBD1. The germline CDR1 and CDR2 sequences are SGHTA and FQGNSA. The CDR3 is 13 amino acids. V shed 5 bases and J 9 bases; nucleotides not matched to a gene: 9. CDR3 coding DNA: TGTGCCAGCAGCCTACAGGGGACAGAAAAAGCTTTCTTT. Protein: CASSLQGTEKAFF.

V and J are TRBV4-1 and TRBJ2-7; D unclear. Germline CDR1 is MGHRA and CDR2 is YSYEKL. The CDR3 totals 13 residues. Between the trimmed V and J ends, which lost 1 base and 0 bases, there was a span of 4 bases. In nucleotides, the CDR3 is TGCGCCAGCAGCCAAGGGAACTCCTACGAGCAGTACTTC. This translates into CASSQGNSYEQYF.